This TCR beta chain came from a study of CD8 T cells in ankylosing spondylitis. The V gene's germline CDR1 is MNHNY and CDR2 SVGAGI (reference sequence). The CDR3 has 13 amino acids. V lost 6 bases and J 5 bases, leaving 11 bases between the germline ends. Using quantitative 5'-RACE with molecular barcodes, the authors made TCR beta libraries. TCRdb ran MiXCR on the 5' RACE reads and lists one entry per CDR3 protein. The data contain 210,000 or so distinct CDR3 sequences, around 8% of them singletons. Study results and caveats: Peripheral blood samples showed relatively rare disease-linked clones, and these clones were CD8+. In reactive arthritis synovial fluid and blood, some motif variants had been reported before. Within ankylosing spondylitis blood, a TCR beta motif made up of roughly eight highly homologous variants appeared to be characteristic.

This clonotype occurred many times. Its target is unknown. What was sequenced was blood, either unsorted or a sorted T cell fraction (not recorded which). The genes are TRBV6-6 and TRBJ1-5; tentatively, D is TRBD1 (5 bases). The clonotype originates from a female donor with ankylosing spondylitis or in good health (not recorded which). The CDR3 region has the DNA TGTGCCAGCAGGATGACAGACTATCAGCCCCAGCATTTT. Translation: CASRMTDYQPQHF.